This is a list of T cell receptor beta chains from one sample in a study of T cell repertoires in aging, cancer and after chemotherapy. Via MiXCR, TCRdb re-called the multiplex PCR reads, giving one row per CDR3 protein. The sample consists of thousands of distinct CDR3 sequences, around 53% of them appearing once. Sequencing was carried out using blood. Receptor source: a human donor with a blood cancer. CDR3s include the opening cysteine and the closing phenylalanine or tryptophan. D genes are given only for firm matches. Clone sizes are given selectively: once, few, many, or a class where the clone is expanded.

>TRBD1|TRBV7-9|NA|TRBJ1-5
TGTGCCAGCAGTCCAACGGGGACAGGGGTTCAGCCCCAGCATTTT
CASSPTGTGVQPQHF
>NA|TRBV27|NA|TRBJ2-5
TGTGCCAGCAGTTTTAGACCGACCCAAGAGACCCAGTACTTC
CASSFRPTQETQYF
>TRBD1|TRBV6-5|NA|TRBJ2-1
TGTGCCAGCAGCGGGACAGATCACAATGAGCAGTTCTTC
CASSGTDHNEQFF
>NA|TRBV15|NA|TRBJ2-1
TGTGCCACCAGCAATCTAAGGGACAATGAGCAGTTCTTC
CATSNLRDNEQFF
>TRBD2|TRBV6-5|few|TRBJ2-1
TGTGCCAGCAGCCCGACGGGGGGATTGGAGATTGAGCAGTTCTTC
CASSPTGGLEIEQFF
>NA|TRBV6-5|NA|TRBJ2-5
TGTGCCAGCAGCTTGGAGGGGGCGGGAGAGACCCAGTACTTC
CASSLEGAGETQYF
>NA|TRBV5-1|few|TRBJ2-7
TGCGCCAGCAGCTTGCCAGACAGCTCCTACGAGCAGTACTTC
CASSLPDSSYEQYF
>TRBD1|TRBV7-9|NA|TRBJ1-3
TGTGCCAGCAGCTTTACAGGGGATTACTCTGGAAACACCATATATTTT
CASSFTGDYSGNTIYF
>NA|TRBV19|NA|TRBJ1-2
TGTGCCAGTAGTATAGAATTCTATGGCTACACCTTC
CASSIEFYGYTF
>NA|TRBV6-2/TRBV6-3|NA|TRBJ1-2
TGTGCCAGCAGTTATACCAACTATGGCTACACCTTC
CASSYTNYGYTF
>NA|TRBV10-3|NA|TRBJ2-3
TGTGCCATCAGCGGGAGCCAACATACGCAGTATTTT
CAISGSQHTQYF
>NA|TRBV6-5|NA|TRBJ1-6
TGTGCCAGCAGGCTCTTGGCGGGCAGGGGCCTTACTGGCTCCTATAATTCACCCCTCCACTTT
CASRLLAGRGLTGSYNSPLHF
>TRBD1|TRBV12-3/TRBV12-4|NA|TRBJ1-1
TGTGCCAGCAGTTCTTTGACAGGGGCGGAAAACACTGAAGCTTTCTTT
CASSSLTGAENTEAFF
>TRBD1|TRBV6-5|NA|TRBJ2-2
TGTGCCAGCAGTTACGGGACAGGGGGAGTCGGGGAGCTGTTTTTT
CASSYGTGGVGELFF
>TRBD2|TRBV20-1|NA|TRBJ2-1
TGTAGTCTTGGACTAGCGGGAGAAAATGAGCAGTTCTTC
CSLGLAGENEQFF
>NA|TRBV24-1|NA|TRBJ2-3
TGTGCCACCAGTGACGGCCGGAACACAGATACGCAGTATTTT
CATSDGRNTDTQYF
>NA|TRBV12-3/TRBV12-4|NA|TRBJ2-3
TGTGCCAGCAGTTTCGGGTCTACTAGCACAGATACGCAGTATTTT
CASSFGSTSTDTQYF
>NA|TRBV6-5|NA|TRBJ2-3
TGTGCCAGCAGTCCGGACTTGAGGGGCGATTGGCAGTATTTT
CASSPDLRGDWQYF
>NA|TRBV6-5|NA|TRBJ2-7
TGTGCCAGCAGTTACAGGGTTCTGCAGTACTTC
CASSYRVLQYF